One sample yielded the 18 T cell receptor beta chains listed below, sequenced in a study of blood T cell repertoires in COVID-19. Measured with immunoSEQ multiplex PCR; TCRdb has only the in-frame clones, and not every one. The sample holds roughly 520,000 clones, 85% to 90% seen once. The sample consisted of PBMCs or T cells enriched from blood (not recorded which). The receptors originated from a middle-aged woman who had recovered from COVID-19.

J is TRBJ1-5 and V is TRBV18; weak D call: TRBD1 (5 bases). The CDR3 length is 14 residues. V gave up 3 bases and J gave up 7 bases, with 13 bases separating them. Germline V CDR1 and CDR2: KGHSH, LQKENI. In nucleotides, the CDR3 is TGTGCCAGCTCACCGGTAGGAGGGGAACAGCCCCAGCATTTT. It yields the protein CASSPVGGEQPQHF.

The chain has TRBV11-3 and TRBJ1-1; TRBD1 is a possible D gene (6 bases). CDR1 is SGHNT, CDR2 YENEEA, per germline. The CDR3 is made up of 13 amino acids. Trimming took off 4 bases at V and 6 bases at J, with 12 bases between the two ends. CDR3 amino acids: CASSSTGKAEAFF. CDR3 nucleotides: TGTGCCAGCAGCTCAACAGGGAAGGCTGAAGCTTTCTTT.

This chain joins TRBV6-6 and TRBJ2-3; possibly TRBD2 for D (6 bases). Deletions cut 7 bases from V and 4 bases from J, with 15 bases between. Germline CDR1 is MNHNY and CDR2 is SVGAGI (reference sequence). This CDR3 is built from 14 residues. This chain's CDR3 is CASKIRERADTQYF. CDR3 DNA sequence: TGTGCCAGCAAAATTCGGGAGCGAGCAGATACGCAGTATTTT.

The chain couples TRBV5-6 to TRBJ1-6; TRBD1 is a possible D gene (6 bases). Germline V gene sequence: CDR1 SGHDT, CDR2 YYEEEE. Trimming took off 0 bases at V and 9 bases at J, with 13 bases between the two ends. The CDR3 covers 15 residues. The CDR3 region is CASSLGRGVVSPLHF. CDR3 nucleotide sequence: TGTGCCAGCAGCTTGGGCAGGGGAGTAGTTTCACCCCTCCACTTT.

The CDR3 sequence is CASSLGGGFQETQYF. The CDR3 nucleotides are TGTGCCAGCAGCTTAGGTGGAGGGTTTCAAGAGACCCAGTACTTC. J is TRBJ2-5 and V is TRBV7-8; TRBD2 is a possible D gene (6 bases). V lost 1 base and J 2 bases, leaving 11 bases between the germline ends. Germline lookup yields CDR1 SGHVS and CDR2 FQNEAQ. This CDR3 region has 15 residues.

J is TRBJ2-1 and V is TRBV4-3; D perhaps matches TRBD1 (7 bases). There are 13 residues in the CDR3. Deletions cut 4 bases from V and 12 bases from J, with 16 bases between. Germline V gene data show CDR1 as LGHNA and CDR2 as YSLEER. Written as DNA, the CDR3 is TGCGCCAGCAGCCTACAGGGGAGGAATAGGCAGTTCTTC. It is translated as CASSLQGRNRQFF.

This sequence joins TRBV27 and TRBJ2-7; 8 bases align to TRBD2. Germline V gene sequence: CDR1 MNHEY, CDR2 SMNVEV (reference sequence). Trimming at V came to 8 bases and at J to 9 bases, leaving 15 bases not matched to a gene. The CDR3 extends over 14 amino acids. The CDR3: CASSERAGEFGQYF. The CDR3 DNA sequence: TGTGCCAGCTCGGAGCGAGCGGGAGAATTCGGGCAGTACTTC.

The CDR3 DNA reads as TGCGCCAGCAGCTTCCAGCGGAGCTCCTACAATGAGCAGTTCTTC. Translated: CASSFQRSSYNEQFF. V gene TRBV5-1 combines with J gene TRBJ2-1; D may be TRBD2 (5 bases). Germline V gene sequence: CDR1 SGHRS, CDR2 YFSETQ. Trimming removed 2 bases from V and 0 bases from J, with 9 bases in between. CDR3 length: 15 amino acids.

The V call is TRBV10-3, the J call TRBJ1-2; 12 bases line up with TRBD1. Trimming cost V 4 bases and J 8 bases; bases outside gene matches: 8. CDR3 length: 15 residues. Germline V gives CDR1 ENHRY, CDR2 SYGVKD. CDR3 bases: TGTGCCATCAGTGGACCGGGACAGGGGGCGGGAGGCTACACCTTC. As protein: CAISGPGQGAGGYTF.

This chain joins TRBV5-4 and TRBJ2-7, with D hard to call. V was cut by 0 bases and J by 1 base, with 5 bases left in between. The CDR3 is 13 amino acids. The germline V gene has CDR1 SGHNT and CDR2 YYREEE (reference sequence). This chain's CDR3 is CASSLDLSYEQYF. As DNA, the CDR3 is TGTGCCAGCAGCTTGGACCTATCCTACGAGCAGTACTTC.

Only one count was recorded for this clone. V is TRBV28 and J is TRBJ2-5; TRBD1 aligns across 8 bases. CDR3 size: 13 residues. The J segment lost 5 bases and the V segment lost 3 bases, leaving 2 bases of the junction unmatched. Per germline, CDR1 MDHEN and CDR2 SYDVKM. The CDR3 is CASSFQGAETQYF. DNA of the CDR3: TGTGCCAGCAGTTTTCAGGGGGCGGAGACCCAGTACTTC.

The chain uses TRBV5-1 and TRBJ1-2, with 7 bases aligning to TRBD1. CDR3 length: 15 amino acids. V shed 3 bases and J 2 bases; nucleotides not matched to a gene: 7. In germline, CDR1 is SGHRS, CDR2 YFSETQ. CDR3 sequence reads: CASSYRGTSNYGYTF. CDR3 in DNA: TGCGCCAGCAGCTACAGGGGCACATCCAACTATGGCTACACCTTC.

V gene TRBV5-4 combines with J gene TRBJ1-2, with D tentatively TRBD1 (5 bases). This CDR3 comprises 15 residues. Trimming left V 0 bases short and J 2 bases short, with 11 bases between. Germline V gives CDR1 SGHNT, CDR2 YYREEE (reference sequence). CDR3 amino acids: CASSLVVGANYGYTF. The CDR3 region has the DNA TGTGCCAGCAGCTTGGTGGTAGGGGCGAACTATGGCTACACCTTC.

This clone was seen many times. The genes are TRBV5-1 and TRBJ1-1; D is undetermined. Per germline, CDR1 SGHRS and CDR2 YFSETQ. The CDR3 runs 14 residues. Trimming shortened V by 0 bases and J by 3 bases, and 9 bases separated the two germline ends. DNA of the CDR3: TGCGCCAGCAGCTTGGACGGGTCGGACACTGAAGCTTTCTTT. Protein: CASSLDGSDTEAFF.

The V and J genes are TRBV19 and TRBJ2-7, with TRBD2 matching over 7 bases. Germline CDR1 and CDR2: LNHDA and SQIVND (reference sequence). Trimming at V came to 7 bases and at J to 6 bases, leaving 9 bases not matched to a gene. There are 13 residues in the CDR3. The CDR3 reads CASNQGGTREQYF. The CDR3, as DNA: TGTGCCAGTAATCAGGGAGGGACGCGCGAGCAGTACTTC.

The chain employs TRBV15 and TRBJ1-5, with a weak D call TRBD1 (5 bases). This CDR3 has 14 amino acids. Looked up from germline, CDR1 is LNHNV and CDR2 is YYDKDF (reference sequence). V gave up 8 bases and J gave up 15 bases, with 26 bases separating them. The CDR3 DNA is TGTGCCACCGGGGAGCGGGACGCGGGACCCCTAACGCATTTT. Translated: CATGERDAGPLTHF.

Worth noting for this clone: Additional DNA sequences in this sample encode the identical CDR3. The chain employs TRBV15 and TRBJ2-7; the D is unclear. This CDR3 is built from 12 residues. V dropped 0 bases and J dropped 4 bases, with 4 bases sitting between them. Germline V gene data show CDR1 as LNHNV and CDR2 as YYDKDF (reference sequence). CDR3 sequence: CATSREYYEQYF. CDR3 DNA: TGTGCCACCAGCAGAGAATATTACGAGCAGTACTTC.

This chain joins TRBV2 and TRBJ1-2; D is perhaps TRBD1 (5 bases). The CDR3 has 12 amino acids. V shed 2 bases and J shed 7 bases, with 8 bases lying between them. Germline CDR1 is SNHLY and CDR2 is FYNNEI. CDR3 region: CASSEQGFGYTF. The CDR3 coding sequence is TGTGCCAGCAGTGAACAGGGTTTTGGCTACACCTTC.